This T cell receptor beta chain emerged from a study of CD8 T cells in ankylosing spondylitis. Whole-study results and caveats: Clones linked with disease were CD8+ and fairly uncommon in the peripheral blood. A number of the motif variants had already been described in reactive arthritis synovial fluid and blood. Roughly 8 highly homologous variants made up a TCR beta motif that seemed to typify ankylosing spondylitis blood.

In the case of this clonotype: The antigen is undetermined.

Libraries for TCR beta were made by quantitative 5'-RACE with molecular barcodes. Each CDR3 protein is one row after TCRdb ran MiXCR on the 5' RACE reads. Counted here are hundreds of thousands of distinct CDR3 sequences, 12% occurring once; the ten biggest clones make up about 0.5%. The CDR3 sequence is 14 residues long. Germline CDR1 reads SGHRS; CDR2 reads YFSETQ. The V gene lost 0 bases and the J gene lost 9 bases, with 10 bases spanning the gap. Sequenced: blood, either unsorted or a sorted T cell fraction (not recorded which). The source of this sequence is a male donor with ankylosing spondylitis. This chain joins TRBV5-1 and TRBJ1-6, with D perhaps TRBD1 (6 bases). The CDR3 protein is CASSLEGGVSPLHF. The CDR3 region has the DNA TGCGCCAGCAGCTTGGAAGGGGGTGTTTCACCCCTCCACTTT.